This entry concerns a single T cell receptor beta chain. Its antigen is currently unknown. The data originate from a study of T-cell memory formation after mild COVID-19. Study details: TCR clusters were mostly donor specific.

Study-level results: Day 15 to 85 contracting clones showed balanced CD4/CD8; day 15 to 37 expanders favored CD4+. Mainly in CM and EM were contracting CD4+ clones; CD8+ were in EMRA.

One entry per CDR3 protein results from TCRdb running MiXCR on the 5' RACE reads. Counted here are 140,000 or so distinct CDR3 sequences, 15% to 20% occurring once; the ten biggest clones make up about 2%. This CDR3 has 15 amino acids. Trimming left V 1 base short and J 6 bases short, with 13 bases between. CDR1 is KGHDR, CDR2 SFDVKD, per germline. This receptor was identified in an adult woman who had mild COVID-19 (a few samples of this study predate the infection). Cell type and time point are not known. Sequencing was carried out using PBMCs or a T cell subset sorted from them (not recorded which). V usage is TRBV24-1 and J usage is TRBJ2-3; TRBD1 or TRBD2 may be the D gene (6 bases each). Here the CDR3 reads CATSDFVTGGDTQYF. CDR3 bases: TGTGCCACCAGTGATTTCGTGACAGGAGGGGATACGCAGTATTTT.